This T cell receptor beta chain came from a study of cytomegalovirus exposure and HLA in healthy donors (dated by TCRdb to 2017 to 2019). For the wider study: An earlier analysis of 587 of the donors reported about 250 Gb of sequence data and some 120 million unique TCR beta sequences from roughly 180 million T cells. Rather than drawing on any new phenotypic data, the later analysis identified candidate immune exposures from TCR beta sequences and the way those sequences occurred across donors. An earlier analysis of 587 of the donors applied high-throughput TCR beta sequencing to assess whether each TCR beta V gene segment acted as functional or pseudogenic. Approximately 300 gigabases of sequencing data and approximately 85 million unique TCR sequences were included in an early release covering over 600 HLA-typed donors. Among approximately 370 genotyped donors of the cohort, an average of about 220,000 unique TCR beta nucleotide sequences was sequenced per donor, of which roughly 17% were non-productive. To predict cytomegalovirus infection status, the study brought together high-throughput TCR immunosequencing, statistical association of individual TCRs with disease status, and machine learning. The aim of the study was to test whether cataloging public T cell receptors could identify signatures of past pathogen exposure. About five DR-DQ haplotypes were treated as single units for association and clustering because of strong linkage in the cohort. Of the roughly 400 genotyped donors, 70% to 90% were placed in the genetic ancestry cluster associated with self-reported Caucasian donors. Typing coverage differed by locus: A, B, C, DRB1 and DQB1 were typed in roughly 620-630 donors, DQA1 in about 550, DPA1 in around 600, and DPB1 in 472. To study patterns of TCR occurrence, a later analysis re-analyzed previously published TCR beta repertoires from several hundred donors and added high-resolution HLA genotyping. Every discovery cohort repertoire had been produced on one sequencing platform. Both class I and class II loci were covered by HLA typing, at four-digit resolution. A later genetic analysis took genome-wide SNP genotypes for about three fifths of the roughly 700 donors and used that subset as a discovery cohort. The study used immunosequencing to profile the T cell repertoires of about 670 subjects and linked those repertoires to cytomegalovirus serostatus. Alongside the repertoire data, information on donor age, sex, ethnicity and CMV serostatus was compiled. Along with the approximately 700-subject first cohort, a separate validation cohort of 120 different subjects was used.

On the study overall, not on this receptor specifically: The earlier analysis of 587 of the donors excluded roughly 17 rarely observed V segments, including chromosome 9 orphons, because counts were too low. A few of the identified cytomegalovirus-associated TCR beta chains were confirmed in vitro to be specific for cytomegalovirus antigens. In a later analysis, HLA-associated TCR beta chains showed more clonal expansion and lower generation probabilities than non-associated chains that were equally common. In a later analysis, TCR association rates were found to vary across HLA loci, with the most associated TCRs seen for DRB1 alleles and the fewest for HLA-C alleles. Some IMGT-functional V segments, including TRBV6-2 and TRBV6-3, could not be told apart with the 87-base-pair reads, so those segments were excluded. In a later genetic analysis, fewer N-insertions in productive TCRs were reported among donors in an Asian-associated ancestry cluster than the 666-donor mean. Correlated functional status among segregating V segments might reflect linkage disequilibrium, but an unknown experimental factor could not be ruled out. Strong co-occurrence of HLA alleles, especially DR and DQ, made assigning TCR associations to individual alleles difficult. In an earlier analysis of approximately 590 of the donors, most TCR beta V segments appeared in productive rearrangements about 90% or about 30% of the time, broadly matching IMGT annotations. The sequencing pipeline was judged likely to have produced a cluster of highly shared sequence variants as a technical artifact. Presence/absence analyses assumed roughly uniform sequencing depth across donors, an assumption that may not hold. According to a later analysis, most CMV-associated TCR beta chains appeared to be HLA-restricted, and the HLA associations seemed to be driven largely by CMV exposure. The study gave a list of about 160 TCR beta chains associated with cytomegalovirus. Most TCR sequences were seen in very few donors, while some public TCRs were found in many individuals. The authors suggested that the approach could potentially be extended to other disease states and immunological phenotypes. Because HLA typing was missing for some donors at each locus, association tests included only the typed subset. A further reported finding was that TCR beta sequences accurately predicted the HLA-A and HLA-B alleles for most subjects in the first cohort. The cohort was sequenced for TCR beta chains only, and without alpha or paired-chain data the features that could be detected were limited. V-gene and J-gene trimming of TCR beta chains was associated with a missense DCLRE1C variant in a later genetic analysis, and the association was replicated in an independent cohort. CMV serostatus was the only immune exposure information available for the cohort. In a later analysis, some 18,000 TCR beta sequences were associated with specific HLA alleles at a false discovery rate of 0.05. In a later analysis, several top co-occurrence clusters were reported to appear linked to parvovirus B19, influenza, CMV and Epstein-Barr virus. The classifier was reported to diagnose cytomegalovirus status with high specificity and sensitivity in both the original cohort and the validation cohort.

The cohort consisted of some 670 healthy bone marrow donors. Cohort members were all nominally healthy when sampled, although unrecorded immune exposures were likely present. The donor was CMV seropositive and belonged to the group of a few hundred seropositive cohort members. Each donor provided a peripheral blood sample, and peripheral blood mononuclear cells were used for TCR beta sequencing. The Qiagen DNeasy Blood Extraction Kit was used to extract genomic DNA from the blood cell samples. The receptor library was made with the immunoSEQ multiplex PCR assay. The multiplex PCR relied on a mix of 60 forward primers for TCR Vbeta segments and 13 reverse primers for TCR Jbeta segments. A multiplex PCR assay on genomic DNA amplified the CDR3 region of rearranged TCR beta genes. The amplified TCR beta libraries were sequenced on the Illumina HiSeq System as 87-base-pair reads. The authors' pipeline ran thus. A later analysis tallied around 87 million unique TCR beta chains across the 666 repertoires, and about 10 million of those chains were shared by two or more donors. A nearest-neighbor algorithm error-corrected the raw reads and collapsed the reads into unique sequences, merging closely related sequences to remove PCR and sequencing errors. CDR3 sequences were aligned to IMGT reference sequences to assign V, D and J gene segments. Each retained sequence needed at least a six-nucleotide match to both a V gene segment and a J gene segment. A rearrangement was called productive if the CDR3 had no stop codons and remained in frame with V and J, and every other rearrangement was called non-productive. CDR3 was defined by IMGT convention, running from the second conserved V-encoded cysteine to the conserved J-encoded phenylalanine. In an earlier analysis of around 540 of the donors, sequences lacking an unambiguous match to a single V gene segment were excluded. In an earlier analysis of several hundred of the donors, V segments were called functional above 56.7% productive rearrangements and were called segregating when the between-donor standard deviation exceeded 5%. A statistical classification framework was built to diagnose cytomegalovirus status from the catalog of TCR beta chain sequences. In a later analysis, V and J genes were assigned by comparing TCR nucleotide sequences against IMGT/GENE-DB human TR gene sequences. Using the TCRdist pipeline, a later analysis assigned CDR3 sequences along with most-parsimonious VDJ recombination scenarios. In a later analysis, each TCR beta chain was defined by its CDR3 amino acid sequence together with its V-gene family, and reads without a unique V-gene family were excluded. In a later analysis, 500 to 700 highly shared, low-generation-probability nucleotide sequences were removed to address suspected cross-contamination and a sequencing artifact. A later analysis calculated a clonal expansion index for each public chain from normalized within-repertoire ranks of inferred template counts. A later analysis computed generation probabilities with a VDJ recombination model fitted to out-of-frame rearrangements, and checked the results against IGoR. Hypergeometric tests were used in a later analysis to score TCR-TCR, TCR-HLA and TCR-CMV co-occurrence, with a repertoire-size bias correction applied to the TCR pairs. To estimate false discovery rates, a later analysis permuted the HLA or CMV assignments 20 times. A later analysis grouped co-occurring TCRs with DBSCAN, adding TCRdist sequence similarity when clustering within HLA-allele-positive subsets. For co-occurrence clustering, repertoires with fewer than 30,000 or more than 120,000 public chains were excluded, along with five repertoires with anomalous nucleotide sharing. TCRdb took this table from immuneACCESS and kept in-frame rearrangements with V and J called. Such tables lack part of the clones; where checked against another copy, unresolved V genes explain under half of the gap, and the rest is unexplained. That table gives V, J and clone size, and the DNA gave D and trimming. The sample table lists about 95,000 clones, around 70% of them with a count of one. The top ten hold about 15% of the sample.

From the cysteine through the phenylalanine, the CDR3 covers 13 amino acids. Only the CDR3 part of the read is kept: 39 bases, read in frame from the first base. For this chain, trimming is 6 bases at the V end and 5 bases at the J end, and the number of junction bases without a gene match is 6. CDR1 MNHEY and CDR2 SVGAGI are derived from the germline V gene. There are a few counts of this clone. Its antigen is not yet known. No base qualities exist here, and no much larger clone lies one base off it. The rearrangement combines TRBV6-5 with TRBJ1-1, with 7 middle bases fitting TRBD1. Specimen: PBMCs. This receptor was taken from a woman aged 50 to 60 in good health and CMV-seropositive. CDR3 loop: CASRLRGRTEAFF. DNA sequence: TGTGCCAGCAGACTCAGGGGGAGGACTGAAGCTTTCTTT.